This T cell receptor (beta chain) was identified during a study of OX40 agonist ivuxolimab in advanced cancers. Profiled with immunoSEQ multiplex PCR; TCRdb holds only in-frame clones, not every one. The repertoire holds over 50,000 clones, with 75% to 90% as singletons. Worth noting for this clone: Its antigen remains unidentified.

Study outcomes and limitations: Some nonresponders additionally presented with little normalized T-cell clonal expansion.

This TCR was recovered from an adult with an advanced solid tumor such as melanoma, head and neck, liver or kidney cancer. The specimen was CD4+ or CD8+ T cells sorted from blood, collected in a trial of the OX40 agonist ivuxolimab.

The DNA of the CDR3 is TGTGCCAGCAGCTTTTCCGGCAGTCGCCAAGAGACCCAGTACTTC. Encoded protein: CASSFSGSRQETQYF. The V call is TRBV11-2, the J call TRBJ2-5; unclear D gene. CDR1 is SGHAT and CDR2 is FQNNGV in the germline V gene. Trimming took 3 bases from V and 1 from J, leaving 12 bases between them. CDR3 length equals 15 residues.